This entry lists 5 T cell receptor beta chains sequenced from one sample in a study of OX40 agonist ivuxolimab in advanced cancers. The library was produced with the immunoSEQ multiplex PCR assay. The clones in this table, taken by TCRdb from immuneACCESS, are in-frame only. Not every clone is retained; where verified, under half of the shortfall comes from an unresolved V gene, and the cause of the rest is unknown. The sample profile shows approximately 82,000 clones; around 83% of them were found once. Jointly, the top ten make up approximately 6.5% of the sample. This specimen consisted of CD4+ or CD8+ T cells sorted from blood, obtained in a trial of the OX40 agonist ivuxolimab. The receptors were sampled from an adult with an advanced solid tumor such as melanoma, head and neck, liver or kidney cancer.

This sequence joins TRBV27 and TRBJ2-5; possibly TRBD1 or TRBD2 for D (6 bases each). The germline CDR1 and CDR2 sequences are MNHEY and SMNVEV (reference sequence). The V end was cut by 5 bases, the J end by 4 bases, with 14 bases between. CDR3 size: 14 residues. CDR3 sequence reads: CASSPGGGRETQYF. Here the CDR3 DNA reads TGTGCCAGCAGTCCTGGAGGGGGGAGAGAGACCCAGTACTTC.

The CDR3 DNA is TGTGCCAGCAGCTCCTCCGACAGGGGAGGAGGCTACACCTTC. This codes for CASSSSDRGGGYTF. The V gene is TRBV11-2, the J gene TRBJ1-2; 8 nucleotides align to TRBD1. V trimming: 4 bases; J trimming: 8 bases; junction bases outside the gene matches: 9. Germline-derived CDR1 and CDR2 are SGHAT and FQNNGV. This CDR3 has 14 residues.

V is TRBV27 and J is TRBJ1-1; D is unresolved. The CDR3 is 12 amino acids. V gave up 6 bases and J gave up 3 bases, with 8 bases separating them. From germline, CDR1 is MNHEY and CDR2 SMNVEV (reference sequence). CDR3: CASRESDTEAFF. The CDR3 coding sequence is TGTGCCAGCAGGGAGTCCGACACTGAAGCTTTCTTT.

CDR3 region: CASSLVPRGEQYF. CDR3 coding DNA: TGTGCCAGCAGCTTAGTCCCCCGGGGCGAGCAGTACTTC. The chain carries TRBV13 and TRBJ2-7, with D perhaps matching TRBD2 (5 bases). The V and J ends lost 1 base and 6 bases respectively, with 10 bases between them. Germline V gene data show CDR1 as PRHDT and CDR2 as FYEKMQ (reference sequence). The CDR3 has 13 residues.

The J gene is TRBJ1-1, the V gene TRBV7-9, with a tentative D call TRBD1 (5 bases). Germline assignment: CDR1 SEHNR and CDR2 FQNEAQ (reference sequence). The CDR3 extends over 13 amino acids. Trimming removed 2 bases at V and 6 bases at J, with 10 bases between. The CDR3 sequence is CASSLQGTPEAFF. DNA for the CDR3: TGTGCCAGCAGCTTACAGGGAACCCCTGAAGCTTTCTTT.